This TCR beta chain appears in the sequencing data of a study of T-cell reconstitution after alpha-beta-depleted transplantation in children. During its preparation, the TCRbeta library received unique molecular identifiers. TCRdb re-called the PCR reads with MiXCR, one entry per CDR3 protein. The sample consists of a few hundred thousand distinct CDR3 sequences, over 9% of them appearing once. This clonotype came up a few times. The source of this sequence is a human donor who donated a stem cell graft to a child with acute lymphoblastic leukemia. The material sequenced was PBMCs from the stem cell graft donor, taken from the stem cell graft.

The CDR3 here is CATSRDHRTSGSADTQYF. DNA of the CDR3: TGTGCCACCAGCAGGGATCATCGGACTAGCGGGAGCGCAGATACGCAGTATTTT. The chain carries TRBV15 and TRBJ2-3; 13 nucleotides align to TRBD2. V lost 3 bases, J lost 4 bases, and 10 bases stayed unmatched. The CDR3 length is 18 residues. Germline assignment: CDR1 LNHNV and CDR2 YYDKDF (reference sequence).